This TCR beta chain stems from a study of beta chain features in type 1 diabetes. Germline V gives CDR1 MNHEY, CDR2 SMNVEV (reference sequence). CDR3 length equals 13 residues. The V segment lost 2 bases and the J segment 8 bases; nucleotides outside the gene matches: 4. Study conclusions and caveats: People with Type 1 diabetes carried modestly yet significantly shorter TCRB CDR3s in all four CD4+ subsets.

Reverse transcribing all isolated RNA meant expressed TCRB transcripts were sequenced. Clones were sequenced by immunoSEQ multiplex PCR, and TCRdb holds only the in-frame ones, with some missing. The top ten clones hold less than 0.5% of a sample with roughly 150,000 clones, over 9% of them seen once. This clone turned up a few times. What it recognizes is unknown. This sequence originates from a man aged 25 to 40 with type 1 diabetes. The chain joins TRBV27 to TRBJ2-3; 7 nucleotides line up with TRBD1. Sequenced sample: central memory CD4+ T cells from blood. CDR3 loop: CASSLGNRGTQYF. DNA of the CDR3: TGTGCCAGCAGTTTAGGGAACAGGGGTACGCAGTATTTT.